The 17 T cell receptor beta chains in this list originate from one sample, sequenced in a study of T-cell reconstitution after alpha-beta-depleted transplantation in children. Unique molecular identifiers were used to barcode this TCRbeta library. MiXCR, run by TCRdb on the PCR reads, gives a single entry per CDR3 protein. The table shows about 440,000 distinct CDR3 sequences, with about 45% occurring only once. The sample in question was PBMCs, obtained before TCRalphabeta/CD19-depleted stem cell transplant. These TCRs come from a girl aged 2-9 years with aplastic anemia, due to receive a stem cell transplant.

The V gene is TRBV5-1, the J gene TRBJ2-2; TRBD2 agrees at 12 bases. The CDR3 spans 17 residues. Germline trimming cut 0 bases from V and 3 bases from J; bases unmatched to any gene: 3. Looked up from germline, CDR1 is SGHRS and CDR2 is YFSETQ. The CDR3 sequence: CASSLGLAGEYTGELFF. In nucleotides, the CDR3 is TGCGCCAGCAGCTTGGGACTAGCGGGGGAGTACACCGGGGAGCTGTTTTTT.

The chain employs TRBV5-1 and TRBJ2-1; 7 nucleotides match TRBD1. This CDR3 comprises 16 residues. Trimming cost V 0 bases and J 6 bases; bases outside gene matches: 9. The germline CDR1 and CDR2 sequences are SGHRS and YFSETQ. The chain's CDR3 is CASSLEGQALSNEQFF. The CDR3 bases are TGCGCCAGCAGCTTGGAAGGACAGGCGCTAAGCAATGAGCAGTTCTTC.

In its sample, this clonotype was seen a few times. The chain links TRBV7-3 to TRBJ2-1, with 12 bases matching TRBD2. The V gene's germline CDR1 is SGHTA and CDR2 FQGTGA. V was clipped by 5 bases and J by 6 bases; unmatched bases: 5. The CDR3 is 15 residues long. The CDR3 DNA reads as TGTGCCAGCAGCCCCTCTAGCGGGAGGGCCAATGAGCAGTTCTTC. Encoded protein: CASSPSSGRANEQFF.

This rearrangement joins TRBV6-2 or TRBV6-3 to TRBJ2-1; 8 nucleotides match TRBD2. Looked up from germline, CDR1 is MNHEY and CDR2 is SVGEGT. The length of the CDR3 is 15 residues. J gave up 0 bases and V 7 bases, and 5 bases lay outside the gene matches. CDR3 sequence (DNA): TGTGCCAGCACCCCCGGGAGGGGCTCCTACAATGAGCAGTTCTTC. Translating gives CASTPGRGSYNEQFF.

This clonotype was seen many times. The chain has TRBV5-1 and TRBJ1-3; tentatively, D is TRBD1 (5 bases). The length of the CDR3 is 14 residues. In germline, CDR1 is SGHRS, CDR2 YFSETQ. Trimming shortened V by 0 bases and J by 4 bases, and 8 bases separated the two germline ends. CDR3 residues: CASSLDGAGNTIYF. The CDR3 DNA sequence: TGCGCCAGCAGCTTGGACGGGGCCGGAAACACCATATATTTT. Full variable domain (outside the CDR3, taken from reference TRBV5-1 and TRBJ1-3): KAGVTQTPRYLIKTRGQQVTLSCSPISGHRSVSWYQQTPGQGLQFLFEYFSETQRNKGNFPGRFSGRQFSNSRSEMNVSTLELGDSALYLCASSLDGAGNTIYFGEGSWLTVV.

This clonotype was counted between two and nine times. In DNA, the CDR3 is TGCGCCAGCAGCCAGATAAGAAGCAGGGGGCCATACAATGAGCAGTTCTTC. The encoded protein is CASSQIRSRGPYNEQFF. The V and J genes are TRBV4-1 and TRBJ2-1; 8 positions agree with TRBD1. The CDR3 runs 17 residues. Germline V gene sequence: CDR1 MGHRA, CDR2 YSYEKL. V lost 3 bases, J lost 4 bases, and 11 bases stayed unmatched.

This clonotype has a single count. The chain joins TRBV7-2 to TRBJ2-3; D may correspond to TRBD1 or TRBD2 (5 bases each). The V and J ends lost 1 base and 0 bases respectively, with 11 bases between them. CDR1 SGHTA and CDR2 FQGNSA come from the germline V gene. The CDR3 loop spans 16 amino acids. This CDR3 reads CASSLGGTASTDTQYF. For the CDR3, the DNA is TGTGCCAGCAGCTTAGGTGGGACGGCAAGCACAGATACGCAGTATTTT. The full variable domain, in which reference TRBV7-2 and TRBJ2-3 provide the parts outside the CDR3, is GAGVSQSPSNKVTEKGKDVELRCDPISGHTALYWYRQSLGQGLEFLIYFQGNSAPDKSGLPSDRFSAERTGGSVSTLTIQRTQQEDSAVYLCASSLGGTASTDTQYFGPGTRLTVL.

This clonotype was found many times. CDR3 in amino acids: CASSLGSEQFF. The CDR3 DNA reads as TGTGCCAGCAGTTTAGGAAGTGAGCAGTTCTTC. The chain combines TRBV12-3 or TRBV12-4 with TRBJ2-1; D remains ambiguous. The CDR3 runs 11 residues. Trimming pared 1 base from V and 9 bases from J, leaving 4 bases between.

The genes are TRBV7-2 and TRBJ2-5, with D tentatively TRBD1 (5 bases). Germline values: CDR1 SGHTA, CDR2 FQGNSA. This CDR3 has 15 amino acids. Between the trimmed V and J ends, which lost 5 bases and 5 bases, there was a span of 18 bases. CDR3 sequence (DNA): TGTGCCAGCAGCCCAGGGCCCTACGGGCGGGAGACCCAGTACTTC. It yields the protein CASSPGPYGRETQYF. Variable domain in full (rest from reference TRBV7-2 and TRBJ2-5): GAGVSQSPSNKVTEKGKDVELRCDPISGHTALYWYRQSLGQGLEFLIYFQGNSAPDKSGLPSDRFSAERTGGSVSTLTIQRTQQEDSAVYLCASSPGPYGRETQYFGPGTRLLVL.

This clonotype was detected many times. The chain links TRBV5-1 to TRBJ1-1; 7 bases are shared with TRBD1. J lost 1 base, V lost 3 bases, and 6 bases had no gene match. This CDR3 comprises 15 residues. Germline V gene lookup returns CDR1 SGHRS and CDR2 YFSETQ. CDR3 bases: TGCGCCAGCAGCTGGAGCGGACAGGAGAACACTGAAGCTTTCTTT. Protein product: CASSWSGQENTEAFF.

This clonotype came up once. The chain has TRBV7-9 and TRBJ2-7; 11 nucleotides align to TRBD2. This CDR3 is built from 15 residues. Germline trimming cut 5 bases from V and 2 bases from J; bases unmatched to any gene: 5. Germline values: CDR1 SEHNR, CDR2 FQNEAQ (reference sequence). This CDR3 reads CASSPSGGPPYEQYF. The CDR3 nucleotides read TGTGCCAGCAGCCCTAGCGGGGGGCCCCCCTACGAGCAGTACTTC.

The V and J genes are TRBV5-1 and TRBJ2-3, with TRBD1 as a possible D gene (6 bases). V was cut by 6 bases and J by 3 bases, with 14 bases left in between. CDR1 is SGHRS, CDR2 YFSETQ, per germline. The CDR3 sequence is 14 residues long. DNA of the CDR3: TGCGCCAGCACACAGGGATTGGAGACAGATACGCAGTATTTT. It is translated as CASTQGLETDTQYF.

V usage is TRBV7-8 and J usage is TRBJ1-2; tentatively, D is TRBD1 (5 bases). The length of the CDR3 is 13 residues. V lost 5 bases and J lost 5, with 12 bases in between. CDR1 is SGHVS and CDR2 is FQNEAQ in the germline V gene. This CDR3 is CASSPRDVYGYTF. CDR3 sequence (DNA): TGTGCCAGCAGCCCCAGGGACGTATATGGCTACACCTTC.

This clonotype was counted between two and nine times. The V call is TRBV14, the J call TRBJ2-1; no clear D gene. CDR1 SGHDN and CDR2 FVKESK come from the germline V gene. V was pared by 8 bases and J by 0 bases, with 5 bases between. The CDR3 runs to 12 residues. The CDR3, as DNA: TGTGCCAGCCGTGGCTCCTACAATGAGCAGTTCTTC. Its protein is CASRGSYNEQFF.

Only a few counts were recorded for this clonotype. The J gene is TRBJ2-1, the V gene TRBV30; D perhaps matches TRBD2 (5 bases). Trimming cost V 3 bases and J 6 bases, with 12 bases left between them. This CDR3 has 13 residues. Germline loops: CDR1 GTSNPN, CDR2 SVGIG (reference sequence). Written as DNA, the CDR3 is TGTGCCTGGAGGCGAAGCGGTCTCAATGAGCAGTTCTTC. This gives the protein CAWRRSGLNEQFF.

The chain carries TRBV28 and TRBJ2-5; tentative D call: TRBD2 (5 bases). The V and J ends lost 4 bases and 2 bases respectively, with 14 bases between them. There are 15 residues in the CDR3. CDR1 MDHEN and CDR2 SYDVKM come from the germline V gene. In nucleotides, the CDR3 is TGTGCCAGCAGTTCAGTCGGGGTTCCTCAAGAGACCCAGTACTTC. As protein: CASSSVGVPQETQYF.

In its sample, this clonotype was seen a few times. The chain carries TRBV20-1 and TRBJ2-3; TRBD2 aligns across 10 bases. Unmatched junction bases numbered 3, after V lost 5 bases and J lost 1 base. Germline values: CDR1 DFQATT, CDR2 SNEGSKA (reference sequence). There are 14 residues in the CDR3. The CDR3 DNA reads TGCAGTGCTCCGCTAGCGGGAGGCACAGATACGCAGTATTTT. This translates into CSAPLAGGTDTQYF.